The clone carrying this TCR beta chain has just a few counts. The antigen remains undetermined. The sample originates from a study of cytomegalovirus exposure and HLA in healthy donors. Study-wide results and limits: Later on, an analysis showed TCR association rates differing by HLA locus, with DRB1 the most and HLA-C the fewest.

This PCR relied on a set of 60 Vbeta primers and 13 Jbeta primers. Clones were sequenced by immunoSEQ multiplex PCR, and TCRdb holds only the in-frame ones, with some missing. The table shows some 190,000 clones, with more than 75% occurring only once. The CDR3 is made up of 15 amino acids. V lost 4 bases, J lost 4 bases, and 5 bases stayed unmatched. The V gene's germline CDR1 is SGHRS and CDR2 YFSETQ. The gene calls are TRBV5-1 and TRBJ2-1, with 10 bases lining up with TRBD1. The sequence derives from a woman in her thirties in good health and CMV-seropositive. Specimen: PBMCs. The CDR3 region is CASSTGQGSYNEQFF. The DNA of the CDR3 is TGCGCCAGCAGCACGGGACAGGGGAGTTACAATGAGCAGTTCTTC. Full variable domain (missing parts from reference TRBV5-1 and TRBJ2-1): KAGVTQTPRYLIKTRGQQVTLSCSPISGHRSVSWYQQTPGQGLQFLFEYFSETQRNKGNFPGRFSGRQFSNSRSEMNVSTLELGDSALYLCASSTGQGSYNEQFFGPGTRLTVL.